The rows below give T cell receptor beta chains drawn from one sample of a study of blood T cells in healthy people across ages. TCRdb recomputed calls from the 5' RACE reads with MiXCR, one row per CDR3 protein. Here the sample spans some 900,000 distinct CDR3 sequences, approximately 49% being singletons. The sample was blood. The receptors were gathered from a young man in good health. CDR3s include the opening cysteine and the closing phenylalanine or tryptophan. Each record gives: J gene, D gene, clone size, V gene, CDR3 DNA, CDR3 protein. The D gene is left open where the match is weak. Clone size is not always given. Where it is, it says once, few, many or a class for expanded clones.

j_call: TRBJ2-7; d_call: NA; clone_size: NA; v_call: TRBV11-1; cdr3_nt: TGTGCCAGCAGCTTAGACACCGGCTCCTACGAGCAGTACTTC; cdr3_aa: CASSLDTGSYEQYF
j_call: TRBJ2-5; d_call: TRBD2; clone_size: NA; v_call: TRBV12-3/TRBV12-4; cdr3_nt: TGTGCCAGCAGTACCTCCTCTAGCGGCCCTAAAGAGACCCAGTACTTC; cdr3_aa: CASSTSSSGPKETQYF
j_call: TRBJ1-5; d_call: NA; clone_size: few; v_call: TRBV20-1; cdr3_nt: TGCAGTGCCCTAGGGGTTGGTCAGCCCCAGCATTTT; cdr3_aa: CSALGVGQPQHF
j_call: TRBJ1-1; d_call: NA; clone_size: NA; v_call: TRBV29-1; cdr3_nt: TGCAGCGTTGAAATCCCCCATTACACTGAAGCTTTCTTT; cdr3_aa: CSVEIPHYTEAFF
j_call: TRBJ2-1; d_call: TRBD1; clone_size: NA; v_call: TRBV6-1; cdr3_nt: TGTGCCAGCAGTGAATTCGCTTTCGGGACAGGGGCTCTACTGGCGGGGCAGTTCTTC; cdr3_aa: CASSEFAFGTGALLAGQFF
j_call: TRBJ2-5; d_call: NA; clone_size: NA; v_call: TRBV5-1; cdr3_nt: TGCGCCAGCAGCTTGGTCGGCGAGAAGAAAGAGACCCAGTACTTC; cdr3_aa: CASSLVGEKKETQYF
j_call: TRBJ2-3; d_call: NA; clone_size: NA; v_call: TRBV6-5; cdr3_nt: TGTGCCAGCAGTTACAACGCCCTCGATGGGGCTCGCACAGATACGCAGTATTTT; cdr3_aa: CASSYNALDGARTDTQYF
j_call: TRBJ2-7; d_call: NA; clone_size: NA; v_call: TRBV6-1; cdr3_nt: TGTGCCAGCAGTGTAGAGGGGCAAAGCGTCGATGAGCAGTACTTC; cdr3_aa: CASSVEGQSVDEQYF
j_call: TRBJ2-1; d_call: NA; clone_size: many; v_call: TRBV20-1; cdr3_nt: TGCAGTGCTTTCGGACAGCGGGCTAAGTTCTTC; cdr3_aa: CSAFGQRAKFF
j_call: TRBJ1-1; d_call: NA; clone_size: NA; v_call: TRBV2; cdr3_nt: TGTGCCAGCAGTGTGCTGGACACTGAAGCTTTCTTT; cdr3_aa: CASSVLDTEAFF
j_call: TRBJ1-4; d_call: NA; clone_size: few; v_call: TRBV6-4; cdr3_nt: TGTGCCAGCCTAAGAAAACTGTTTTTT; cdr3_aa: CASLRKLFF
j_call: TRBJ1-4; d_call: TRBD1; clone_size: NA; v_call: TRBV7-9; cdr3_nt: TGTGCCAGCAGCGCATGGACAGGGGGAGATGAAAAACTGTTTTTT; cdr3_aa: CASSAWTGGDEKLFF
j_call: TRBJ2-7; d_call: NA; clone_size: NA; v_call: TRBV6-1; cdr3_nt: TGTGCCAGCAGTGTCGACTCCGGCAGGTACTTC; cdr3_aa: CASSVDSGRYF
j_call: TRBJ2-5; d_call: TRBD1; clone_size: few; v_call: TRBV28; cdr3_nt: TGTGCCAGCGGCCTCGCCGGGACAGGGGGGGAGACCCAGTACTTC; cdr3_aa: CASGLAGTGGETQYF
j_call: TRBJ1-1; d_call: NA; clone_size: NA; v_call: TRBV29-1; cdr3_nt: TGCAGCGCGACGACCGGGGCTCCAAGGGGACCTGAGAAGGCAGCTTTCTTT; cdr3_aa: CSATTGAPRGPEKAAFF
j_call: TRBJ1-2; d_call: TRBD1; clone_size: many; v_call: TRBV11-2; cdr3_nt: TGTGCCAGCAGCCAGGGACAGGTCTATGGCTACACCTTC; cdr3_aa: CASSQGQVYGYTF
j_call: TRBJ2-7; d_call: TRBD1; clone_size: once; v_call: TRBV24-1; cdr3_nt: TGTGCCACCAGTGATTTGGGTAAGGGGGCGGACTACGAGCAGTACTTC; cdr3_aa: CATSDLGKGADYEQYF
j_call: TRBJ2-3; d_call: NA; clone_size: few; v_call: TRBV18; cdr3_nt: TGTGCCAGCTCATTGGACCGGGCTTCATCAGATACGCAGTATTTT; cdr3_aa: CASSLDRASSDTQYF
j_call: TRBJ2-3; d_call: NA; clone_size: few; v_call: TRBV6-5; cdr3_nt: TGTGCCAGCAGTTACTGGGCAGGGCAGACAGATACGCAGTATTTT; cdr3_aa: CASSYWAGQTDTQYF
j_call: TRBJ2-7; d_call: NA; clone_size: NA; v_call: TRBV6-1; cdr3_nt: TGTGCCACAAGACAGTCCAGGGGCTACGAGCAGTACTTC; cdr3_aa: CATRQSRGYEQYF
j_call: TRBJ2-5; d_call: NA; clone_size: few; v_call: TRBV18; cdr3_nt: TGTGCCAGCTCACCAGAAGCCCAAGAGACCCAGTACTTC; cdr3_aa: CASSPEAQETQYF
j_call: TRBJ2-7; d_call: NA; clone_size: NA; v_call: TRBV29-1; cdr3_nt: TGCAGCGCCGTCCCCCAGGGAGGCTCCTACGAGCAGTACTTC; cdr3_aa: CSAVPQGGSYEQYF
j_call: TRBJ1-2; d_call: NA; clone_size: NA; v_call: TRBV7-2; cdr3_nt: TGTGCCAGCAGCTTCGGACAGAATGGCTACACCTTC; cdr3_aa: CASSFGQNGYTF
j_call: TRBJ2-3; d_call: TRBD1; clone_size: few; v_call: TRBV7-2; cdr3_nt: TGTGCCAGCAGCTTAGCACAGGGGGCCACAGATACGCAGTATTTT; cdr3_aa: CASSLAQGATDTQYF
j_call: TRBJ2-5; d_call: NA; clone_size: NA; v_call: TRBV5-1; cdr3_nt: TGCGCCAGCAGCTTGGGTGACTTCAAAGAGACCCAGTACTTC; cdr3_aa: CASSLGDFKETQYF
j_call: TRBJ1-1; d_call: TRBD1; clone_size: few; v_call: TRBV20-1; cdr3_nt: TGCAGTGCCTCAAGGACAGGGGGCATAGCTTTCTTT; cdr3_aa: CSASRTGGIAFF
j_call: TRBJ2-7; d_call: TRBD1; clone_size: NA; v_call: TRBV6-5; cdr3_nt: TGTGCCAGCAGTTCCCTTCGAGGGACAGGGCGCGACGAGCAGTACTTC; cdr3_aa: CASSSLRGTGRDEQYF
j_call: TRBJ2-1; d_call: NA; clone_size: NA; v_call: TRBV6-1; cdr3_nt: TGTGCCAGCAGTGGGGGCACCCGGGGAGACAATGAGCAGTTCTTC; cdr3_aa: CASSGGTRGDNEQFF
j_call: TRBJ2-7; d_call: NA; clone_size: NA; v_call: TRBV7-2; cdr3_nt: TGTGCCAGCAGCTCTCCAGGCGAACCTTTAAACGAGCAGTACTTC; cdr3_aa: CASSSPGEPLNEQYF
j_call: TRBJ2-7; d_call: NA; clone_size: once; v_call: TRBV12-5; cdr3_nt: TGTGCTAGTGGTTTGGTACGGAGTCTCGAGCAGTACTTC; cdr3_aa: CASGLVRSLEQYF
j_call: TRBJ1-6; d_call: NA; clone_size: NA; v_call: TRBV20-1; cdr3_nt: TGCAGTGCTAGAGTCCCCGGGATAGGATCCTATAATTCACCCCTCCACTTT; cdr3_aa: CSARVPGIGSYNSPLHF
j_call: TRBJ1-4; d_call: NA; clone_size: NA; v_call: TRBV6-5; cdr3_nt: TGTGCCAGCAGTTACTCGGCAGGCGGAAATGAAAAACTGTTTTTT; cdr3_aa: CASSYSAGGNEKLFF
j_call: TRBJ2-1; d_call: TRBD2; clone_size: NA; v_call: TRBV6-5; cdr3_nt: TGTGCCAGCAGTAGAGCGGGGGGGGCCTACAATGAGCAGTTCTTC; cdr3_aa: CASSRAGGAYNEQFF
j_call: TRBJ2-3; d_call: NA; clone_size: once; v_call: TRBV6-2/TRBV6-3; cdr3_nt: TGTGCCAGCAGTTACCTGAGGGAGGAAGGGAATACGCAGTATTTT; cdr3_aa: CASSYLREEGNTQYF
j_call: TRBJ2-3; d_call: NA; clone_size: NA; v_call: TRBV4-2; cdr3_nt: TGTGCCAGCAGCCAAAGGAGAAACACAGATACGCAGTATTTT; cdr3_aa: CASSQRRNTDTQYF
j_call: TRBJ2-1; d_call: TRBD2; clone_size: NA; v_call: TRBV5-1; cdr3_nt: TGCGCCAGCAGCTTGGTCGTGCGGGGGGGCTACAATGAGCAGTTCTTC; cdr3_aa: CASSLVVRGGYNEQFF
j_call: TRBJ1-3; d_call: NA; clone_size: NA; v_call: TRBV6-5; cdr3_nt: TGTGCCAGCAAACCGAGCTCTGGAAACACCATATATTTT; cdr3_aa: CASKPSSGNTIYF
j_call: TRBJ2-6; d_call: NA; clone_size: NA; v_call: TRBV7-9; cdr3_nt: TGTGCCAGCAGCTTAGGGCAGGGCCCGATCATCCTGACTTTC; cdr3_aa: CASSLGQGPIILTF
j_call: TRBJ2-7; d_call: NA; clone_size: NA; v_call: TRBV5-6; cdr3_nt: TGTGCCAGCAGCTTGCGAGGCATTACCTACGAGCAGTACTTC; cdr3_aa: CASSLRGITYEQYF
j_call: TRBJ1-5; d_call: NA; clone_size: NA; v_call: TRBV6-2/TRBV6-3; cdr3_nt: TGTGCCAGCGGTGACCCTGGGACTGTTCGGAGCAATCAGCCCCAGCATTTT; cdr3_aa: CASGDPGTVRSNQPQHF
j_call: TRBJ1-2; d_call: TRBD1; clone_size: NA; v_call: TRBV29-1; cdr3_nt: TGCAGCGTTGCATTTGCGACAGGGGGGATCTATGGCTACACCTTC; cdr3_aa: CSVAFATGGIYGYTF
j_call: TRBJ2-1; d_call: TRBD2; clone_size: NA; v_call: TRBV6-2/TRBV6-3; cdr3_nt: TGTGCCACCCTAAGACTAGCGGGGGGTAATGAGCAGTTCTTC; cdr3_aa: CATLRLAGGNEQFF
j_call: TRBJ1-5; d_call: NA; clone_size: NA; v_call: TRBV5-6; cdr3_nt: TGTGCCAGCAGCTTGAACGGGCTAGGGCATCAGCCCCAGCATTTT; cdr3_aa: CASSLNGLGHQPQHF
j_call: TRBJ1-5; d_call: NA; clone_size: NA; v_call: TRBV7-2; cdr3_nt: TGTGCCAGCAGCTTAGTGGGGACAACACTTAATCAGCCCCAGCATTTT; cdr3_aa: CASSLVGTTLNQPQHF
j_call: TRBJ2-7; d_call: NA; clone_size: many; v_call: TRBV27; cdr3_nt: TGTGCCAGCAGTTTATCGACAGGTCTCTCCTACGAGCAGTACTTC; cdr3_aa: CASSLSTGLSYEQYF
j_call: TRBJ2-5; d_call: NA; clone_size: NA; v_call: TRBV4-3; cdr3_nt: TGCGCCAGCAGCCACGTCAACGGGGAGCAGTACTTC; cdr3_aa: CASSHVNGEQYF
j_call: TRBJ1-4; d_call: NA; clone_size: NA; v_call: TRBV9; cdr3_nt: TGTGCCAGTTCCTCGGACCTCGCCGGCTCGGGAAAACTGTTTTTT; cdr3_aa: CASSSDLAGSGKLFF
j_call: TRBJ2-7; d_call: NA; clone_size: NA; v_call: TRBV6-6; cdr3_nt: TGTGCCAGCAGTTACTCGAAGTCCTCCTACGAGCAGTACTTC; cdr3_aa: CASSYSKSSYEQYF
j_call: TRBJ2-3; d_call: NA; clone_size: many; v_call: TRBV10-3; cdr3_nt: TGTGCCATCAGAGGGGCGGTGTCCACAGATACGCAGTATTTT; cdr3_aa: CAIRGAVSTDTQYF
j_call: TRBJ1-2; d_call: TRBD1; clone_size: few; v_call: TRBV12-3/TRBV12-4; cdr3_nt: TGTGCCAGCAACCCCGACAGGGTCGGCTATGGCTACACCTTC; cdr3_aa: CASNPDRVGYGYTF
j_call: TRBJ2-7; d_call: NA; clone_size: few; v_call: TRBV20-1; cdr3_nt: TGCAGTGCTAGAGATGAGCCGGGGGCGTCCTACGAGCAGTACTTC; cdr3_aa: CSARDEPGASYEQYF
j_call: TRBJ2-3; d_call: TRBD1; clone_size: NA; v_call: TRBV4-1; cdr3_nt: TGCGCCAGCAGTCCAAGTAGTATTATGGGGACAGGGGGCACAGATACGCAGTATTTT; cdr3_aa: CASSPSSIMGTGGTDTQYF
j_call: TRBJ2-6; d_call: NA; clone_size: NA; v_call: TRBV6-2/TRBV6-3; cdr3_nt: TGTGCCAGCAGCCCCCTGGGGAAAACGTCTGGGGCCAACGTCCTGACTTTC; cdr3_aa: CASSPLGKTSGANVLTF
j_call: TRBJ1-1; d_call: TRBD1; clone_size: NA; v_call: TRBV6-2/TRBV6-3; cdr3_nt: TGTGCCAGCAGTCCTGCGGACAGGGGGAGTACTGAAGCTTTCTTT; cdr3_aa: CASSPADRGSTEAFF
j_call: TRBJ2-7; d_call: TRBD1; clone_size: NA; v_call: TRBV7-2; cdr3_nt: TGTGCCAGCAGCTGGCGAGCCCTGGACAGGGTCCCCTACGAGCAGTACTTC; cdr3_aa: CASSWRALDRVPYEQYF